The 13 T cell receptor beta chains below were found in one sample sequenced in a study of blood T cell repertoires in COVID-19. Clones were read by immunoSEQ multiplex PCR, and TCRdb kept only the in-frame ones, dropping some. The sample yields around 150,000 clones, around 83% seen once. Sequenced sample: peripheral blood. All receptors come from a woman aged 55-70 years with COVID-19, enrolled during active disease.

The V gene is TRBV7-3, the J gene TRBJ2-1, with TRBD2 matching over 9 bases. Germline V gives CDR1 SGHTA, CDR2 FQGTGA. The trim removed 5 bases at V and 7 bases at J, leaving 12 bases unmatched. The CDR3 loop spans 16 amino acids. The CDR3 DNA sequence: TGTGCCAGCAGCCTTCGGACTAGCGTCGCTCAAAATGAGCAGTTCTTC. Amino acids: CASSLRTSVAQNEQFF.

Here the CDR3 reads CASSRDREGEKLFF. The CDR3 bases are TGTGCCAGCAGTCGCGACAGGGAAGGTGAAAAACTGTTTTTT. The genes are TRBV3-1 (or the pseudogene TRBV3-2) and TRBJ1-4; 7 nucleotides match TRBD1. CDR1 is LGHDT, CDR2 YNNKEL, per germline (reference sequence). V lost 6 bases to trimming and J lost 7 bases; unmatched junction nucleotides: 8. This CDR3 region has 14 residues.

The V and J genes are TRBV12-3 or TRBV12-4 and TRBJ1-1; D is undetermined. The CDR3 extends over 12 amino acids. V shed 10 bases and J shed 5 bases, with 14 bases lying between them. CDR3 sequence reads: CAIQLRGTEAFF. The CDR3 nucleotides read TGTGCCATCCAACTAAGAGGGACTGAAGCTTTCTTT.

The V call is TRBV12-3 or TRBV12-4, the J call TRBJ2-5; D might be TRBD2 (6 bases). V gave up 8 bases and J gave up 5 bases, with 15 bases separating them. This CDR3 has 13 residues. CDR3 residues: CASGVRGRETQYF. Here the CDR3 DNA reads TGTGCCAGCGGGGTTAGAGGGAGGGAGACCCAGTACTTC.

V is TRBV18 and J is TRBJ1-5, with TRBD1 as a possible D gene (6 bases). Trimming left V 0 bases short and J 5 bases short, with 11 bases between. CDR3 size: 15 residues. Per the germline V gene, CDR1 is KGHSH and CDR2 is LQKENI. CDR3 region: CASSPPYRAHQPQHF. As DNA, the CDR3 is TGTGCCAGCTCACCACCCTACAGGGCCCATCAGCCCCAGCATTTT. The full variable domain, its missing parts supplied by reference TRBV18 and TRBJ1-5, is NAGVMQNPRHLVRRRGQEARLRCSPMKGHSHVYWYRQLPEEGLKFMVYLQKENIIDESGMPKERFSAEFPKEGPSILRIQQVVRGDSAAYFCASSPPYRAHQPQHFGDGTRLSIL.

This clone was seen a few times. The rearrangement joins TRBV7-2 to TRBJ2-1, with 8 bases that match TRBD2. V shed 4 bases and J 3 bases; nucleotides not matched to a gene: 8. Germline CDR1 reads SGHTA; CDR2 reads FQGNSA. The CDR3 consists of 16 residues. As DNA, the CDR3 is TGTGCCAGCAGCTCCCCACTAGCGGCATTCTACAATGAGCAGTTCTTC. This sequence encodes CASSSPLAAFYNEQFF.

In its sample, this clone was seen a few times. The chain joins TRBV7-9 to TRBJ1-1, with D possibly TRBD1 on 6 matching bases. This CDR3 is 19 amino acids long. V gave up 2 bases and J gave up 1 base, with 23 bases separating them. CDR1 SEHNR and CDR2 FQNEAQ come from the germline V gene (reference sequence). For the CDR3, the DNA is TGTGCCAGCAGCTTAAGTCGCCTAATGGACAGTAAGGCGAACACTGAAGCTTTCTTT. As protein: CASSLSRLMDSKANTEAFF.

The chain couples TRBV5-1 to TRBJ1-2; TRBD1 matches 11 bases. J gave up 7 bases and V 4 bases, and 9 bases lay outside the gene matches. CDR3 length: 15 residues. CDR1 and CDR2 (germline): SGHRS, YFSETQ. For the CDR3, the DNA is TGCGCCAGCAGCGGAAGGACAGGGGGCATGGGTGGCTACACCTTC. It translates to CASSGRTGGMGGYTF.

The CDR3 DNA is TGCGCCAGCAGTGAGCCGGGACAGAACACTGAAGCTTTCTTT. Its translation is CASSEPGQNTEAFF. The chain recombines TRBV10-1 with TRBJ1-1; D possibly corresponds to TRBD1 (6 bases). The CDR3 spans 14 residues. Germline V lookup: CDR1 WNHNN, CDR2 SYGVQD (reference sequence). Trimming removed 2 bases from V and 1 base from J, with 8 bases in between.

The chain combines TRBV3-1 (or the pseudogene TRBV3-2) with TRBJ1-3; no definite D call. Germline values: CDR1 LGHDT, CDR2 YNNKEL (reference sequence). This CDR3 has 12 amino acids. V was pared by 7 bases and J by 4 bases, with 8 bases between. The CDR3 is CASTTTGNTIYF. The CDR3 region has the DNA TGTGCCAGCACCACGACAGGAAACACCATATATTTT.

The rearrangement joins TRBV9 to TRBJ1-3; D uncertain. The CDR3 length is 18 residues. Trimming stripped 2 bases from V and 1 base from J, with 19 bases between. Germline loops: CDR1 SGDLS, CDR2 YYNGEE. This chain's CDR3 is CASSVGSTSGFSGNTIYF. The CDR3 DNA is TGTGCCAGCAGCGTTGGGAGCACCAGTGGGTTTTCTGGAAACACCATATATTTT. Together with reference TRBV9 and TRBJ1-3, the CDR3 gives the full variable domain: DSGVTQTPKHLITATGQRVTLRCSPRSGDLSVYWYQQSLDQGLQFLIQYYNGEERAKGNILERFSAQQFPDLHSELNLSSLELGDSALYFCASSVGSTSGFSGNTIYFGEGSWLTVV.

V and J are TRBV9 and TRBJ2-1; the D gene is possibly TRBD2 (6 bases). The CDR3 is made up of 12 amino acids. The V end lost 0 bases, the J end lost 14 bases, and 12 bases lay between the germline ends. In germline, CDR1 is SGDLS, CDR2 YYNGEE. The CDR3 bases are TGTGCCAGCAGCGTAGACGGGAGCGCGAAGTTCTTC. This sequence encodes CASSVDGSAKFF.

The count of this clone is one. CDR3 DNA: TGTGCCAGCACCCAAAGCCTCGAGCAGTTCTTC. Protein product: CASTQSLEQFF. This chain links TRBV6-6 with TRBJ2-1; D gene uncertain. The V gene's germline CDR1 is MNHNY and CDR2 SVGAGI (reference sequence). Trimming removed 7 bases at V and 10 bases at J, with 11 bases between. This CDR3 comprises 11 residues.